This TCR beta chain comes out of a study of blood T cell repertoires in COVID-19. This clone has only a few counts. Per the study methods: Quantification of nucleated cells was approximated via reference gene primer amplification. Generated by immunoSEQ multiplex PCR, the TCRdb table keeps only in-frame clones and is missing some. D and trimming were read from the DNA, whereas the V and J calls and clone size are those reported in that table. This table holds 35,000 to 50,000 clones, 80% to 90% found once. The sample consisted of peripheral blood. The receptor comes from a man aged 65 to 79 with active COVID-19.

CDR3 sequence (DNA): TGTGCCAGCAGTTTACGTGATACAGGGAACGGCTACACCTTC. This codes for CASSLRDTGNGYTF. This chain joins TRBV28 and TRBJ1-2; a possible D gene is TRBD1 (6 bases). Germline assignment: CDR1 MDHEN and CDR2 SYDVKM. This CDR3 contains 14 residues. Trimming removed 2 bases from V and 8 bases from J, with 15 bases in between.